This TCR beta chain was obtained from a study of CD8 T cells in ankylosing spondylitis. Scientists made TCR beta libraries using quantitative 5'-RACE with molecular barcodes. TCRdb ran MiXCR on the 5' RACE reads and lists one entry per CDR3 protein. The top ten clones hold about 17% of a sample with 190,000 or so distinct CDR3 sequences, roughly 13% of them seen once. CDR3 length: 14 residues. V was pared by 7 bases and J by 7 bases, with 16 bases between. Germline CDR1 reads SGHTA; CDR2 reads FQGNSA. This clonotype was observed a handful of times. Its target is not known. Study observations and caveats: Researchers report that disease-linked clones proved CD8+ and relatively rare in peripheral blood. In ankylosing spondylitis blood, a motif of roughly 8 highly homologous TCR beta variants appeared characteristic.

The sequence came from a male donor with ankylosing spondylitis or in good health (not recorded which). Sequences were obtained from blood, either unsorted or a sorted T cell fraction (not recorded which). The genes are TRBV7-2 and TRBJ1-4; possibly TRBD1 for D (5 bases). As DNA, the CDR3 is TGTGCCAGCACCGACCGGGGGTTGGGTGAAAAACTGTTTTTT. This translates into CASTDRGLGEKLFF.